This T cell receptor (beta chain) stems from a study of T-cell reconstitution after alpha-beta-depleted transplantation in children. Losses at the gene ends were 8 bases for V and 5 bases for J; bases not matched to a gene: 9. CDR3 length: 14 amino acids. CDR1 MNHNS and CDR2 SASEGT come from the germline V gene. This clonotype was observed a handful of times. TCRbeta library preparation incorporated unique molecular identifiers. TCRdb reprocessed the PCR reads with MiXCR, giving one entry per CDR3 protein. The table records about 640,000 distinct CDR3 sequences, approximately 17% of them present only once.

The V and J genes are TRBV6-1 and TRBJ2-1; TRBD1 agrees at 7 bases. The sample consisted of PBMCs from the stem cell graft donor, taken from the stem cell graft. The clonotype was recovered from a human donor who donated a stem cell graft to a child with acute myeloid leukemia. CDR3 in amino acids: CASGFGTVNNEQFF. CDR3 nucleotide sequence: TGTGCCAGCGGGTTCGGGACAGTAAACAATGAGCAGTTCTTC.